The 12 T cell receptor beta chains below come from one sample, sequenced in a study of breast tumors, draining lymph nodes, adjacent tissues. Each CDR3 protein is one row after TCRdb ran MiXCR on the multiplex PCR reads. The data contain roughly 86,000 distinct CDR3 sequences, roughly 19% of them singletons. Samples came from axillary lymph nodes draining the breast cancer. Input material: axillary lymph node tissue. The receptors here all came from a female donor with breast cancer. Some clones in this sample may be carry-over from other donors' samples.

CDR3 sequence reads: CASSLEDRGTDTQYF. In nucleotides, the CDR3 is TGTGCCAGCAGTTTGGAGGACAGGGGGACAGATACGCAGTATTTT. The V gene is TRBV28, the J gene TRBJ2-3; 10 bases match TRBD1. CDR3 length equals 15 residues. Germline V gene sequence: CDR1 MDHEN, CDR2 SYDVKM. J was trimmed by 3 bases and V by 3 bases; bases with no gene match: 3.

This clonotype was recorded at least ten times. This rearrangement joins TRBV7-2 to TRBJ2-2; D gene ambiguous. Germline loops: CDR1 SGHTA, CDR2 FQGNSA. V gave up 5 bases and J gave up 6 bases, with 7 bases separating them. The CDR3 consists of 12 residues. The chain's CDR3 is CASSQTSGELFF. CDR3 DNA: TGTGCCAGCAGCCAGACGTCCGGGGAGCTGTTTTTT.

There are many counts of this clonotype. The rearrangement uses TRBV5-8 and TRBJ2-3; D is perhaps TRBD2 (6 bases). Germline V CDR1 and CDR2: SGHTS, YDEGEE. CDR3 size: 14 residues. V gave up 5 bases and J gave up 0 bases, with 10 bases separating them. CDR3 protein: CASRPGTSTDTQYF. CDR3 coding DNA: TGTGCCAGCAGGCCCGGGACTAGCACAGATACGCAGTATTTT.

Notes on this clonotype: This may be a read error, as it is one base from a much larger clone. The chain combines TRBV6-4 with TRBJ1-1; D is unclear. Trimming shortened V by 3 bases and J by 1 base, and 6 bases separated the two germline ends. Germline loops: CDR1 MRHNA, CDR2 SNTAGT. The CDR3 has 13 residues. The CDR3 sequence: CASSEAENTEAFF. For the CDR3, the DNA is TGTGCCAGCAGTGAGGCAGAGAACACTGAAGCTTTCTTT.

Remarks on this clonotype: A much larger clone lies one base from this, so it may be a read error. CDR3 bases: TGTGCCAGCAGCTTAATGGACTACGAGCAGTACTTC. It translates to CASSLMDYEQYF. J is TRBJ2-7 and V is TRBV11-2; unclear D gene. With 2 bases removed from V and 3 bases from J, the gap between germline ends came to 5 bases. The CDR3 covers 12 residues. Germline assignment: CDR1 SGHAT and CDR2 FQNNGV.

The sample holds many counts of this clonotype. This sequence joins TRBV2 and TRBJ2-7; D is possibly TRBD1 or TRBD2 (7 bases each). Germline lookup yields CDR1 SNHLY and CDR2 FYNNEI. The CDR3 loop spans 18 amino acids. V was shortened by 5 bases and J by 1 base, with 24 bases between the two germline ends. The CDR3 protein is CASSPGGARGLGSYEQYF. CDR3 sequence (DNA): TGTGCCAGCAGTCCAGGGGGGGCTCGGGGACTTGGTTCCTACGAGCAGTACTTC.

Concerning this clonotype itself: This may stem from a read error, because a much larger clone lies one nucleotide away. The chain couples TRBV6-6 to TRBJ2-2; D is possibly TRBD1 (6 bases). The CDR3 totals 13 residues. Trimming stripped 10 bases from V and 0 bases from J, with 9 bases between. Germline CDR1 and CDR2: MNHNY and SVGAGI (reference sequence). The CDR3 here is CANRATNTGELFF. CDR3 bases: TGTGCCAACAGGGCTACGAACACCGGGGAGCTGTTTTTT.

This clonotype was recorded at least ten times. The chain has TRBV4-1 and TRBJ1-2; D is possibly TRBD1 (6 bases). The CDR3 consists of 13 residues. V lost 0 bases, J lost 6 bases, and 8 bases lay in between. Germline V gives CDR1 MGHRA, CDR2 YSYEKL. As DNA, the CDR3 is TGCGCCAGCAGCCAAGAAACAGGGAATGGCTACACCTTC. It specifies CASSQETGNGYTF.

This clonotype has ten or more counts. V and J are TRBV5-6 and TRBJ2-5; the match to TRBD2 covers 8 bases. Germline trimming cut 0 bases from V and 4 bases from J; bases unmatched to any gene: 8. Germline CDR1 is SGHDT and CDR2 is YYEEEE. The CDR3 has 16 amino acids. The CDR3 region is CASSLGPPGGRETQYF. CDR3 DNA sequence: TGTGCCAGCAGCTTGGGGCCCCCGGGAGGGCGAGAGACCCAGTACTTC.

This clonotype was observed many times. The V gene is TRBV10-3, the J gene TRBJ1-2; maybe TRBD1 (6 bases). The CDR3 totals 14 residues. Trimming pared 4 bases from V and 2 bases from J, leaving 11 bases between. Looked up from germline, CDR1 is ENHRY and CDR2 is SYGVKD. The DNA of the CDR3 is TGTGCCATCAGTGTTGGGGGGCCAAACTATGGCTACACCTTC. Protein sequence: CAISVGGPNYGYTF.

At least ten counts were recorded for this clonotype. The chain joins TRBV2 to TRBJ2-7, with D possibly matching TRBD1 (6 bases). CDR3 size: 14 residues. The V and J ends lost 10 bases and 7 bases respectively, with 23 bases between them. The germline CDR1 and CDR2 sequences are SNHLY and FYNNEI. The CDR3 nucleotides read TGTGCCACCCTCGTGGGGGCCCATGGTGGGGAGCAGTACTTC. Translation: CATLVGAHGGEQYF.

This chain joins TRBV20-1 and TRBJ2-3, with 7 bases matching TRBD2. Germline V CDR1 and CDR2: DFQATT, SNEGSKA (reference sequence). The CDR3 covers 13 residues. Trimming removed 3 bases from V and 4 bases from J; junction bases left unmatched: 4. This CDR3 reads CSASGRTSDTQYF. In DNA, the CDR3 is TGCAGTGCTAGCGGGAGGACCTCAGATACGCAGTATTTT.